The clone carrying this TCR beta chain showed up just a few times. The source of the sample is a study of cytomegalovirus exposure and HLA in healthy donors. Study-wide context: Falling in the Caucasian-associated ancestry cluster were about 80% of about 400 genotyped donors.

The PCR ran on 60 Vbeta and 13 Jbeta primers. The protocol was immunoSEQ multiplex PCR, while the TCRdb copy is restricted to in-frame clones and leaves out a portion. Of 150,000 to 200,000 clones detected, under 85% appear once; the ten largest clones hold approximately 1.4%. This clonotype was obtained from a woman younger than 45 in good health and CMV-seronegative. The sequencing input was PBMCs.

The CDR3 here is CASLSGLTEAFF. The CDR3 coding sequence is TGTGCCAGTTTATCCGGGTTGACTGAAGCTTTCTTT. V and J are TRBV6-6 and TRBJ1-1; D not certain. The CDR3 sequence is 12 residues long. V was trimmed by 9 bases and J by 5 bases, leaving 13 bases between them. CDR1 is MNHNY and CDR2 is SVGAGI in the germline V gene (reference sequence).